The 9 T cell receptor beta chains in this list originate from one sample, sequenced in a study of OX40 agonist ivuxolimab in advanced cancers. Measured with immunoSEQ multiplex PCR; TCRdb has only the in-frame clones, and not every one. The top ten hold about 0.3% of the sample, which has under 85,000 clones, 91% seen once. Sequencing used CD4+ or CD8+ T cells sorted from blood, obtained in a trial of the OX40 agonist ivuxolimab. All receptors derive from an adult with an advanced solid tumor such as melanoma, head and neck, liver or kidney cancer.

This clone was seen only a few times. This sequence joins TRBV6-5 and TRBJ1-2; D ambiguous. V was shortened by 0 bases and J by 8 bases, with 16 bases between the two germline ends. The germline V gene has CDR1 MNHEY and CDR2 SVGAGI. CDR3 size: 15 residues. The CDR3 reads CASSYSGRATSGYTF. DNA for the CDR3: TGTGCCAGCAGTTACTCCGGACGAGCCACCTCGGGCTACACCTTC.

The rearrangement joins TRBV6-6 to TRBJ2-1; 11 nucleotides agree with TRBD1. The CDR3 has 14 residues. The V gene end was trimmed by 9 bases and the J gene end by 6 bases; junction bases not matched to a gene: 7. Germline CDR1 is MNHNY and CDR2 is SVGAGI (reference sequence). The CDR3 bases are TGTGCCAGTCTCGTGGACAGGGGGCTCAATGAGCAGTTCTTC. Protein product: CASLVDRGLNEQFF.

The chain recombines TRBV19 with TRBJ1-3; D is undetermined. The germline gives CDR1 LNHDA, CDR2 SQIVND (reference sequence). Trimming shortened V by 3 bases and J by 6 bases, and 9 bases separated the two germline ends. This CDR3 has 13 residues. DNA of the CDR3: TGTGCCAGTAGTATCGGCAGTACAAACACCATATATTTT. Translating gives CASSIGSTNTIYF.

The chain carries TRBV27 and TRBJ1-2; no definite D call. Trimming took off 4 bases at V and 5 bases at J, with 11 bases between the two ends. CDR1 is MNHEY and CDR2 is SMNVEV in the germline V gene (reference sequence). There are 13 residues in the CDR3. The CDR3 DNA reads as TGTGCCAGCAGTTCCCCTGGCGCGTATGGCTACACCTTC. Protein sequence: CASSSPGAYGYTF.

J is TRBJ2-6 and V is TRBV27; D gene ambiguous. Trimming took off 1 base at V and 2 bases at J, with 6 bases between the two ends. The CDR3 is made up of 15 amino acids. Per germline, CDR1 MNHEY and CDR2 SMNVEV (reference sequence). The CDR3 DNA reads TGTGCCAGCAGTTTATACCTAGCTGGGGCCAACGTCCTGACTTTC. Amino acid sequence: CASSLYLAGANVLTF.

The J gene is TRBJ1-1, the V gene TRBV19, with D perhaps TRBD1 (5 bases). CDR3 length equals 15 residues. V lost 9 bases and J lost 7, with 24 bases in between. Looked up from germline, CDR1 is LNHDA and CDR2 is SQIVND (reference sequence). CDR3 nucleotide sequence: TGTGCCAGCTCAAACGCCCTTCGGGGGTCGGTTGAAGCTTTCTTT. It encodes CASSNALRGSVEAFF.

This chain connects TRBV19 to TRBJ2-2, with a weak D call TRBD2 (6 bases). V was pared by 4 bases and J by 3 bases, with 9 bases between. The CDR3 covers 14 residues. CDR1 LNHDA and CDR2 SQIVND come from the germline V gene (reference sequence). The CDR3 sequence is CASSTRLDTGELFF. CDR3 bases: TGTGCCAGTAGTACCAGACTAGACACCGGGGAGCTGTTTTTT.

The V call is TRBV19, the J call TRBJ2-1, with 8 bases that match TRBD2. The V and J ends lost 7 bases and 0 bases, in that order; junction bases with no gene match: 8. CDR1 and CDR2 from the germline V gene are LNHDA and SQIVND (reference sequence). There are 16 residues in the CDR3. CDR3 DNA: TGTGCCAGTAAAACTAGCGGTCTGAGCTCCTACAATGAGCAGTTCTTC. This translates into CASKTSGLSSYNEQFF.

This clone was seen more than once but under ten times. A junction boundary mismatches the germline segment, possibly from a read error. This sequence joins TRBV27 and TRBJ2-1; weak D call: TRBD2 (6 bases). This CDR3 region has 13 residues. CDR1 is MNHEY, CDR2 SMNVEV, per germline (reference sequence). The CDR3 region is CASSLWPGLAHLF. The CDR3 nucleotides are TGTGCCAGCAGTTTATGGCCGGGACTGGCTCATCTCTTC.